The next 28 T cell receptor beta chains were all read from a single sample in a study of cytomegalovirus exposure and HLA in healthy donors. PCR primers comprised 60 Vbeta and 13 Jbeta primers. TCRdb's table, derived via immunoSEQ multiplex PCR, lists solely in-frame clones and lacks some. In the table there are tens of thousands of clones, around three quarters of which are singletons. The sequenced material came from PBMCs. These receptor sequences come from a woman in her 40s in good health and CMV-seronegative.

This clone was seen a few times. This rearrangement joins TRBV6-1 to TRBJ1-1; weak D call: TRBD1 (6 bases). The V end was cut by 5 bases, the J end by 2 bases, with 15 bases between. The CDR3 is made up of 15 amino acids. From germline, CDR1 is MNHNS and CDR2 SASEGT. The CDR3: CASSPTRTANTEAFF. The CDR3 nucleotides are TGTGCCAGCAGTCCAACTAGGACAGCCAACACTGAAGCTTTCTTT.

V and J are TRBV19 and TRBJ1-2, with 10 bases fitting TRBD1. Germline V gene lookup returns CDR1 LNHDA and CDR2 SQIVND (reference sequence). The CDR3 spans 15 residues. With V trimmed by 6 bases and J by 1 base, 5 bases remained unmatched. Written as DNA, the CDR3 is TGTGCCAGTAGCAGACAGGGGGCAATTAACTATGGCTACACCTTC. Translated, it gives CASSRQGAINYGYTF.

The gene calls are TRBV4-1 and TRBJ2-1, with 14 positions matching TRBD2. The CDR3 is 17 residues long. CDR1 is MGHRA, CDR2 YSYEKL, per germline. V lost 4 bases to trimming and J lost 9 bases; unmatched junction nucleotides: 11. This CDR3 is CASSLPGLAGGRGEQFF. CDR3 coding DNA: TGCGCCAGCAGCCTGCCCGGACTAGCGGGGGGCCGGGGTGAGCAGTTCTTC.

This chain connects TRBV19 to TRBJ2-1; D gene unclear. The CDR3 is 13 amino acids. With 1 base removed from V and 10 bases from J, the gap between germline ends came to 11 bases. Germline CDR1 reads LNHDA; CDR2 reads SQIVND (reference sequence). The CDR3 sequence is CASSIGSLSEQFF. CDR3 nucleotides: TGTGCCAGTAGTATAGGTTCCCTGTCCGAGCAGTTCTTC.

The gene calls are TRBV16 and TRBJ2-3; D is perhaps TRBD2 (6 bases). The length of the CDR3 is 15 residues. Between the trimmed V and J ends, which lost 0 bases and 5 bases, there was a span of 12 bases. Germline V gene data show CDR1 as KGHSY and CDR2 as FQNENV. CDR3 in amino acids: CASSQSARRGDTQYF. CDR3 bases: TGTGCCAGCAGCCAATCGGCCAGGCGGGGAGATACGCAGTATTTT.

The V and J genes are TRBV30 and TRBJ2-3, with TRBD2 identical over 8 bases. The CDR3 is 13 residues long. With 0 bases clipped from V and 4 bases from J, the junction kept 0 bases outside the gene matches. Looked up from germline, CDR1 is GTSNPN and CDR2 is SVGIG (reference sequence). CDR3: CAWSVAGADTQYF. DNA for the CDR3: TGTGCCTGGAGTGTAGCGGGGGCAGATACGCAGTATTTT.

The V and J genes are TRBV11-2 and TRBJ2-7; 8 bases agree with TRBD1. Losses at the gene ends were 5 bases for V and 1 base for J; bases not matched to a gene: 7. The germline V gene has CDR1 SGHAT and CDR2 FQNNGV. The length of the CDR3 is 15 residues. For the CDR3, the DNA is TGTGCCAGCAGCGACAGGGGAAGGTTATCCTACGAGCAGTACTTC. Protein sequence: CASSDRGRLSYEQYF.

The chain has TRBV7-9 and TRBJ2-5; 10 positions match TRBD1. Looked up from germline, CDR1 is SEHNR and CDR2 is FQNEAQ (reference sequence). The ends lost 5 bases at V and 9 bases at J; junction bases unmatched: 9. CDR3 length: 14 amino acids. CDR3 sequence: CASSTGQGVRAQYF. The DNA of the CDR3 is TGTGCCAGCAGCACTGGACAGGGGGTGAGGGCCCAGTACTTC.

The chain employs TRBV10-3 and TRBJ2-4, with D possibly matching TRBD1 (6 bases). The CDR3 runs 14 residues. Germline-derived CDR1 and CDR2 are ENHRY and SYGVKD. CDR3 sequence reads: CAIAGVGAKNIQYF. The CDR3 region has the DNA TGTGCTATAGCAGGGGTAGGGGCCAAAAACATTCAGTACTTC.

The V and J genes are TRBV27 and TRBJ2-7; 12 positions agree with TRBD1. V was pared by 7 bases and J by 7 bases, with 11 bases of the junction left unmatched. Germline assignment: CDR1 MNHEY and CDR2 SMNVEV (reference sequence). The CDR3 has 15 amino acids. The CDR3 spells CASTLGDRGRREQYF. DNA of the CDR3: TGTGCCAGCACCCTAGGGGACAGGGGGCGTAGAGAGCAGTACTTC.

This chain connects TRBV28 to TRBJ2-5; 14 nucleotides match TRBD2. Germline loops: CDR1 MDHEN, CDR2 SYDVKM. There are 15 residues in the CDR3. V shed 4 bases and J 5 bases; nucleotides not matched to a gene: 3. The CDR3 reads CASSSRTSGGETQYF. The CDR3 DNA is TGTGCCAGCAGTTCCCGGACTAGCGGGGGGGAGACCCAGTACTTC.

The rearrangement uses TRBV2 and TRBJ2-3; 10 nucleotides align to TRBD2. The trim removed 4 bases at V and 6 bases at J, leaving 10 bases unmatched. Germline V gene data show CDR1 as SNHLY and CDR2 as FYNNEI. The CDR3 totals 16 residues. The CDR3 sequence is CASSGGSGGFLDTQYF. CDR3 bases: TGTGCCAGCAGTGGTGGTAGCGGGGGGTTCCTGGATACGCAGTATTTT.

This clone was observed many times. The sample contains more than one DNA sequence encoding this CDR3. V and J are TRBV27 and TRBJ1-2, with D unresolved. The CDR3 has 15 residues. Germline-derived CDR1 and CDR2 are MNHEY and SMNVEV (reference sequence). Deletions cut 2 bases from V and 1 base from J, with 11 bases between. The CDR3 sequence is CASSLNPVLNYGYTF. The CDR3 nucleotides read TGTGCCAGCAGTTTAAATCCCGTCCTTAACTATGGCTACACCTTC.

The chain recombines TRBV28 with TRBJ1-5; D gene ambiguous. This CDR3 has 12 residues. V was shortened by 1 base and J by 7 bases, with 5 bases between the two germline ends. CDR1 MDHEN and CDR2 SYDVKM come from the germline V gene. This CDR3 is CASSLSLQPQHF. Here the CDR3 DNA reads TGTGCCAGCAGTTTATCCCTACAGCCCCAGCATTTT.

J is TRBJ2-5 and V is TRBV7-3; 7 bases align to TRBD1. The trim removed 4 bases at V and 5 bases at J, leaving 10 bases unmatched. The CDR3 length is 15 residues. The germline V gene has CDR1 SGHTA and CDR2 FQGTGA. The CDR3 loop reads CASSSRTGPGETQYF. The DNA of the CDR3 is TGTGCCAGCAGCTCCCGGACAGGACCGGGGGAGACCCAGTACTTC.

This sequence joins TRBV5-8 and TRBJ1-4; 7 positions agree with TRBD1. This CDR3 is 15 amino acids long. Germline V gene data show CDR1 as SGHTS and CDR2 as YDEGEE. Losses at the gene ends were 3 bases for V and 8 bases for J; bases not matched to a gene: 10. The CDR3 protein is CASSSRTGLGEKLFF. CDR3 coding DNA: TGTGCCAGCAGCTCCAGGACAGGCCTTGGGGAAAAACTGTTTTTT.

The genes are TRBV5-6 and TRBJ2-2, with 8 bases aligning to TRBD1. This CDR3 contains 17 residues. CDR1 is SGHDT, CDR2 YYEEEE, per germline. The V segment lost 3 bases and the J segment 4 bases; nucleotides outside the gene matches: 11. CDR3 DNA sequence: TGTGCCAGCAGCTCTTCACTCAGGGGGCTCGGCACCGGGGAGCTGTTTTTT. As protein: CASSSSLRGLGTGELFF.

J is TRBJ2-3 and V is TRBV27; 9 nucleotides match TRBD2. J gave up 3 bases and V 2 bases, and 12 bases lay outside the gene matches. This CDR3 is built from 18 residues. CDR1 is MNHEY and CDR2 is SMNVEV in the germline V gene (reference sequence). This CDR3 is CASSLSSLAGVWTDTQYF. The CDR3 DNA reads TGTGCCAGCAGTTTAAGTTCTTTAGCGGGAGTGTGGACAGATACGCAGTATTTT.

CDR3 bases: TGCGCCAGCAGCTTGGACAGCGGGAGGACTGAAGCTTTCTTT. Residues: CASSLDSGRTEAFF. This chain links TRBV5-1 with TRBJ1-1; D gene ambiguous. V dropped 0 bases and J dropped 5 bases, with 11 bases sitting between them. The CDR3 is 14 amino acids. Germline V gives CDR1 SGHRS, CDR2 YFSETQ.

This clone is a singleton in its sample. CDR3 sequence: CASSVDVRVAGGYGYTF. As DNA, the CDR3 is TGTGCCAGCAGCGTAGACGTCCGGGTCGCAGGGGGCTATGGCTACACCTTC. V gene TRBV9 combines with J gene TRBJ1-2; 7 bases are shared with TRBD1. CDR1 SGDLS and CDR2 YYNGEE come from the germline V gene. V dropped 0 bases and J dropped 4; count of bases not matched to a gene: 12. The CDR3 runs 17 residues.

The chain carries TRBV29-1 and TRBJ1-1; 8 nucleotides align to TRBD1. Trimming at V came to 4 bases and at J to 8 bases, leaving 6 bases not matched to a gene. The germline CDR1 and CDR2 sequences are SQVTM and ANQGSEA. This CDR3 has 12 residues. The CDR3 coding sequence is TGCAGCGTTGGGGCAGGGGGCTTGGAAGCTTTCTTT. This codes for CSVGAGGLEAFF.

V usage is TRBV30 and J usage is TRBJ2-3; D might be TRBD1 (6 bases). The germline V and J ends were trimmed by 4 bases and 6 bases, with 11 bases remaining between them. In germline, CDR1 is GTSNPN, CDR2 SVGIG (reference sequence). The CDR3 is 12 residues long. The CDR3 nucleotides read TGTGCCTGGACAGGGGATGGGGATACGCAGTATTTT. Its protein product is CAWTGDGDTQYF.

This clone was detected once. The CDR3 DNA sequence: TGTGCCAGCGGCCCGGTCGCTAGCGGGCTCTACGAGCAGTACTTC. Protein product: CASGPVASGLYEQYF. The rearrangement uses TRBV5-4 and TRBJ2-7, with TRBD2 matching 8 bases. With 7 bases clipped from V and 3 bases from J, the junction kept 12 bases outside the gene matches. The CDR3 totals 15 residues. CDR1 is SGHNT, CDR2 YYREEE, per germline (reference sequence).

This clone was recorded once. The chain joins TRBV28 to TRBJ2-7, with 10 bases matching TRBD2. V lost 2 bases and J lost 2; bases outside the gene matches: 15. This CDR3 region has 19 residues. In germline, CDR1 is MDHEN, CDR2 SYDVKM. The CDR3 is CASSLETLAGAVGAYEQYF. The CDR3 bases are TGTGCCAGCAGTTTAGAAACCCTAGCGGGAGCGGTTGGGGCCTACGAGCAGTACTTC. Full variable domain (remainder filled in from reference TRBV28 and TRBJ2-7): DVKVTQSSRYLVKRTGEKVFLECVQDMDHENMFWYRQDPGLGLRLIYFSYDVKMKEKGDIPEGYSVSREKKERFSLILESASTNQTSMYLCASSLETLAGAVGAYEQYFGPGTRLTVT.

The rearrangement links TRBV11-2 to TRBJ1-2, with D unclear. CDR1 and CDR2 from the germline V gene are SGHAT and FQNNGV. V shed 3 bases and J shed 4 bases, with 18 bases lying between them. The CDR3 sequence is 16 residues long. CDR3 nucleotides: TGTGCCAGCAGCTTGGGCAGTCATACCGAATCCTATGGCTACACCTTC. This translates into CASSLGSHTESYGYTF.

In its sample, this clone was seen once. A read error may account for a junction end that differs from germline. V usage is TRBV5-1 and J usage is TRBJ2-2; a weak D match, TRBD1 (6 bases). This CDR3 contains 17 residues. Germline V gene data show CDR1 as SGHRS and CDR2 as YFSETQ. The CDR3 sequence is CASLNQPQGRGTGELSF. The DNA for the CDR3 is TGCGCCAGCCTTAATCAGCCACAGGGACGGGGCACCGGGGAGCTGTCTTTT.

This clone has more than one count but fewer than ten. V gene TRBV30 combines with J gene TRBJ1-5; D not certain. Trimming pared 3 bases from V and 1 base from J, leaving 10 bases between. The V gene's germline CDR1 is GTSNPN and CDR2 SVGIG (reference sequence). There are 14 residues in the CDR3. In nucleotides, the CDR3 is TGTGCCTGGAGCGGAGGGCAGAGCAATCAGCCCCAGCATTTT. Protein product: CAWSGGQSNQPQHF.

The J gene is TRBJ2-1, the V gene TRBV4-1, with 10 nucleotides matching TRBD2. The ends lost 4 bases at V and 2 bases at J; junction bases unmatched: 11. This CDR3 spans 18 amino acids. The V gene's germline CDR1 is MGHRA and CDR2 YSYEKL. The CDR3 nucleotides read TGCGCCAGCAGCCTAGGTACCCCAGGGACTAGCGCCTACAATGAGCAGTTCTTC. It yields the protein CASSLGTPGTSAYNEQFF.